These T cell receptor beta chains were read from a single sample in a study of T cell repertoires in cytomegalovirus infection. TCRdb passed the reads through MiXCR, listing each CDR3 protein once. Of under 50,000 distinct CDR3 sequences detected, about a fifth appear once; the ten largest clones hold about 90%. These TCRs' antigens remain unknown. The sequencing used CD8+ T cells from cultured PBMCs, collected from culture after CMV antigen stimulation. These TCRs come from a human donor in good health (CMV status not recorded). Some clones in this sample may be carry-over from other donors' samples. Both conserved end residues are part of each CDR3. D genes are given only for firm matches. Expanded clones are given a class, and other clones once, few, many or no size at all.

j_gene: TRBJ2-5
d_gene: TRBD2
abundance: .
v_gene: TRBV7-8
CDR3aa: CASSRRRGAVQETQYF
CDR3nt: TGTGCCAGCAGCCGCCGGCGGGGGGCGGTCCAAGAGACCCAGTACTTC

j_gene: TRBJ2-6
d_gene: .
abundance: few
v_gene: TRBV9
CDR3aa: CASSERGGWSGANVLTF
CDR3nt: TGTGCCAGCAGCGAGAGGGGAGGATGGTCTGGGGCCAACGTCCTGACTTTC

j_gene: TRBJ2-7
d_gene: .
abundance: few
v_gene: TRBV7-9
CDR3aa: CAEEDSRYEQYF
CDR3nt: TGTGCCGAGGAGGACAGTCGCTACGAGCAGTACTTC

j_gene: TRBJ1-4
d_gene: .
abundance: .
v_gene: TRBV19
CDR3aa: CASSLIGVTNEKLFF
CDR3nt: TGTGCCAGTAGTCTAATCGGGGTAACTAATGAAAAACTGTTTTTT

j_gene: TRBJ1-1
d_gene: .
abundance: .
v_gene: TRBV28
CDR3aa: CASSMDGGLTRAEAFF
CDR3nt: TGTGCCAGCAGCATGGACGGGGGGCTCACCCGGGCTGAAGCTTTCTTT

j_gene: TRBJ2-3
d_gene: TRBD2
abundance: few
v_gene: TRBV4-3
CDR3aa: CASSQDLREGATDTQYF
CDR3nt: TGCGCCAGCAGCCAAGATCTGAGGGAGGGTGCAACAGATACGCAGTATTTT

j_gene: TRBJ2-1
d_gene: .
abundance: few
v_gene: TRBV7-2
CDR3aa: CASSPYVSYNEQFF
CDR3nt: TGTGCCAGCAGCCCGTACGTGTCCTACAATGAGCAGTTCTTC

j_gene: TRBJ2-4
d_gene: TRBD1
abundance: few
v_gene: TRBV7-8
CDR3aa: CASSPYADRETKNIQYF
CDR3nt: TGTGCCAGCAGCCCCTACGCGGACAGGGAAACCAAAAACATTCAGTACTTC

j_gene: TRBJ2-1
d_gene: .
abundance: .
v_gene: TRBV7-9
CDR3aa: CASSFVWAEGEQFF
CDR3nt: TGTGCCAGCAGCTTCGTTTGGGCAGAGGGTGAGCAGTTCTTC

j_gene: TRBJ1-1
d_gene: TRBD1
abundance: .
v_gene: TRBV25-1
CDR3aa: CASSDRGPEAFF
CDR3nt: TGTGCCAGCAGTGATAGGGGGCCGGAAGCTTTCTTT

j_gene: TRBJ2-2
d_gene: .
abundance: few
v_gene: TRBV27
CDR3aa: CASMRDSRGTGELFF
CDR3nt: TGTGCCAGCATGCGGGACTCTCGGGGCACCGGGGAGCTGTTTTTT

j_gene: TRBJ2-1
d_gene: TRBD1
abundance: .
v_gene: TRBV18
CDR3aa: CASSPTARQGVLEQFF
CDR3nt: TGTGCCAGCTCACCAACCGCCCGACAGGGGGTATTAGAGCAGTTCTTC

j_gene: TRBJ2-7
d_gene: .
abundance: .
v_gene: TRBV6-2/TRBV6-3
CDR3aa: CASSFSGTHVYEQYF
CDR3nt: TGTGCCAGCAGTTTTTCCGGGACTCACGTCTACGAGCAGTACTTC

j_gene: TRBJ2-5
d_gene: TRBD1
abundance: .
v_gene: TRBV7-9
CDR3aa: CASSLRDRGTSETQYF
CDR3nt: TGTGCCAGCAGCTTACGGGACAGGGGAACTAGTGAGACCCAGTACTTC

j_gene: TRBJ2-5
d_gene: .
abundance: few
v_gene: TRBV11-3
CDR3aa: CASSLVMRGLQETQYF
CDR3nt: TGTGCCAGCAGCCTAGTTATGCGGGGTCTCCAAGAGACCCAGTACTTC

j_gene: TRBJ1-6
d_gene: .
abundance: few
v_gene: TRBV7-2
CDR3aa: CASSLTDSLYNSPLHF
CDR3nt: TGTGCCAGCAGCTTAACTGACTCTCTGTATAATTCACCCCTCCACTTT

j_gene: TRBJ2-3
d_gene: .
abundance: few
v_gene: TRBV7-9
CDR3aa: CASSLGGSMTDTQYF
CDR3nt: TGTGCCAGCAGCTTAGGCGGATCTATGACAGATACGCAGTATTTT

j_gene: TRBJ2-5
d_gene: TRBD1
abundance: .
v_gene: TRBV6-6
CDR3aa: CASSNRDRVQETQYF
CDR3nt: TGTGCCAGCAGTAACCGGGACAGAGTTCAAGAGACCCAGTACTTC

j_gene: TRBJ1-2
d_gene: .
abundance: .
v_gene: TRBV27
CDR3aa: CASSSGAANYGYTF
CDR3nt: TGTGCCAGCAGTTCAGGGGCGGCTAACTATGGCTACACCTTC

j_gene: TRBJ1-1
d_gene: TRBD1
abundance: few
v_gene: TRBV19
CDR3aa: CASSTPRDRGPSTEAFF
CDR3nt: TGTGCCAGTAGTACTCCGAGGGACAGGGGGCCGAGCACTGAAGCTTTCTTT

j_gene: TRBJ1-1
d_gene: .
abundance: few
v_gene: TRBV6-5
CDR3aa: CASRRGLNTEAFF
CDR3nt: TGTGCCAGCAGACGAGGATTGAACACTGAAGCTTTCTTT

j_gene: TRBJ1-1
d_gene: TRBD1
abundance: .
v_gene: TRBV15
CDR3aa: CATTLNDRVGSRGMNTEAFF
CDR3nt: TGTGCCACCACCTTGAACGACAGGGTCGGTAGTAGAGGTATGAACACTGAAGCTTTCTTT

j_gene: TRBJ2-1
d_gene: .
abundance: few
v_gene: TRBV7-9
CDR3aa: CASSLVEGRWNEQFF
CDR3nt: TGTGCCAGCAGCCTAGTTGAGGGTCGGTGGAATGAGCAGTTCTTC

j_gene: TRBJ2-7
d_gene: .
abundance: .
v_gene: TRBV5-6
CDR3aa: CASCWQAGNEQYF
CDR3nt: TGTGCCAGCTGCTGGCAGGCGGGGAACGAGCAGTACTTC

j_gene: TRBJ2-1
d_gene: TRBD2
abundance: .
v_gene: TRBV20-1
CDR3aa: CSTGLAGGPKPEQFF
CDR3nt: TGCAGTACGGGACTAGCGGGAGGCCCAAAGCCTGAGCAGTTCTTC

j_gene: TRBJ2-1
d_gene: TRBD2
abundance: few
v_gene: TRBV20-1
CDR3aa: CSAKRASGYDTYNEQFF
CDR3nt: TGCAGTGCTAAGCGGGCTAGCGGGTACGATACCTACAATGAGCAGTTCTTC

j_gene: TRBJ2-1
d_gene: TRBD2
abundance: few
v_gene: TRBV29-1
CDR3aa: CSVEFSWLAGARNSYNEQFF
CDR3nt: TGCAGCGTTGAATTCTCGTGGCTAGCGGGGGCCCGGAACTCCTACAATGAGCAGTTCTTC

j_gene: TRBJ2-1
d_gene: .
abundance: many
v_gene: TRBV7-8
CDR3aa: CASSSVATRPRSNEQFF
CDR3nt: TGTGCCAGCAGCTCCGTTGCGACTCGACCCCGATCCAATGAGCAGTTCTTC

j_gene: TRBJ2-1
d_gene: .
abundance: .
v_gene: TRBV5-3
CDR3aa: CASSYDFNEQFF
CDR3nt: TGTGCCAGCAGCTATGATTTCAATGAGCAGTTCTTC

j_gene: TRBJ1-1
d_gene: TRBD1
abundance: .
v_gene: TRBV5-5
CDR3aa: CASSFRTGANTEAFF
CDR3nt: TGTGCCAGCAGCTTCCGGACAGGGGCGAACACTGAAGCTTTCTTT

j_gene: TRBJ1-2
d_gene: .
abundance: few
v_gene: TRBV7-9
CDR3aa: CASRPTGGAWGYTF
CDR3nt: TGTGCCAGCAGACCCACCGGGGGCGCGTGGGGCTACACCTTC

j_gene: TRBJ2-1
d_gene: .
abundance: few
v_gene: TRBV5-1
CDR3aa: CASSRPGISSYNEQFF
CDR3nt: TGCGCCAGCAGCAGGCCAGGCATCAGCTCCTACAATGAGCAGTTCTTC

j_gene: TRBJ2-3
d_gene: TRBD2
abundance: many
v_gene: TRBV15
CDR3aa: CATSNPSGEPDTQYF
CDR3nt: TGTGCCACCAGCAACCCTAGCGGGGAGCCAGATACGCAGTATTTT

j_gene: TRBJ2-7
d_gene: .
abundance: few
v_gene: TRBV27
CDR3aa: CASSVGLGNEQYF
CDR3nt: TGTGCCAGCAGTGTAGGCCTCGGGAACGAGCAGTACTTC

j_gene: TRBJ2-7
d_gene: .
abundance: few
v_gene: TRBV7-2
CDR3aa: CASSLVPYEQYF
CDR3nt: TGTGCCAGCAGCTTAGTACCCTACGAGCAGTACTTC

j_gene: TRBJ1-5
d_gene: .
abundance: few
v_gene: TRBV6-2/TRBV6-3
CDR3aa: CASSYSMITDRSNQPQHF
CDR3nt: TGTGCCAGCAGTTACTCCATGATCACAGACCGTAGCAATCAGCCCCAGCATTTT

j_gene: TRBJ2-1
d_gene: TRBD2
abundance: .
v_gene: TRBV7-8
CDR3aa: CASSLGRGRYNEQFF
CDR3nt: TGTGCCAGCAGCTTAGGGCGGGGGAGATACAATGAGCAGTTCTTC